This passage covers 3 T cell receptor beta chains from one sample sequenced in a study of Ad26.COV2.S vaccination and SARS-CoV-2 variants. Clones were sequenced by immunoSEQ multiplex PCR, and TCRdb holds only the in-frame ones, with some missing. The sample records roughly 380,000 clones, approximately 87% being singletons. Treatment: roughly 19 received Ad26.COV2.S at low or high dose, single or two shots; roughly 5 received placebo; per-sample allocation not given. Collection of the samples took place on day 63 after the first injection of vaccine or placebo. Material: peripheral blood, obtained in a trial of Ad26.COV2.S vaccine versus placebo. The receptors here all came from a person between 18 and 65 years old who received the Ad26.COV2.S COVID-19 vaccine or a placebo.

This chain connects TRBV4-1 to TRBJ1-4; D unclear. Germline loops: CDR1 MGHRA, CDR2 YSYEKL. This CDR3 is built from 16 residues. V lost 3 bases and J 2 bases, leaving 13 bases between the germline ends. CDR3 sequence (DNA): TGCGCCAGCAGCCACCCTTCAATGGGGACTAATGAAAAACTGTTTTTT. It specifies CASSHPSMGTNEKLFF.

This chain connects TRBV9 to TRBJ1-1, with 11 positions matching TRBD1. V shed 4 bases and J 4 bases; nucleotides not matched to a gene: 6. Germline CDR1 reads SGDLS; CDR2 reads YYNGEE. CDR3 length: 15 residues. CDR3 protein: CASSPLDRGLTEAFF. CDR3 in DNA: TGTGCCAGCAGCCCCTTGGACAGGGGGCTCACTGAAGCTTTCTTT.

The rearrangement uses TRBV19 and TRBJ2-2, with D tentatively TRBD2 (6 bases). The CDR3 is 13 amino acids. Trimming pared 9 bases from V and 2 bases from J, leaving 10 bases between. Germline loops: CDR1 LNHDA, CDR2 SQIVND (reference sequence). This chain's CDR3 is CARGDSNTGELFF. Here the CDR3 DNA reads TGTGCCAGAGGGGACTCTAACACCGGGGAGCTGTTTTTT.